The 3 T cell receptor beta chains below come from one sample, sequenced in a study of OX40 agonist ivuxolimab in advanced cancers. Libraries were prepared through the immunoSEQ multiplex PCR assay. This is the immuneACCESS table as TCRdb keeps it, with only in-frame sequences that have V and J called. A part of the clones is gone; compared with another copy, unresolved V genes explain less than half, and the rest is unexplained. Recorded for this sample are 90,000 to 95,000 clones; approximately 87% of them occurred a single time. The ten largest account for approximately 4% of the sample. The specimen was CD4+ or CD8+ T cells sorted from blood, collected in a trial of the OX40 agonist ivuxolimab. These receptors all come from an adult with an advanced solid tumor such as melanoma, head and neck, liver or kidney cancer.

The V gene is TRBV9, the J gene TRBJ1-3; D is undetermined. Germline assignment: CDR1 SGDLS and CDR2 YYNGEE. The ends were cut back, 1 base at V and 0 bases at J, with 11 bases in the middle. CDR3 length: 16 residues. CDR3 region: CASSVTDMDSGNTIYF. In DNA, the CDR3 is TGTGCCAGCAGCGTAACAGATATGGACTCTGGAAACACCATATATTTT.

CDR3 nucleotides: TGTGCCAGCAGCCGGGACAGGAACTATGGCTACACCTTC. Residues: CASSRDRNYGYTF. The chain has TRBV2 and TRBJ1-2; 8 bases line up with TRBD1. J was trimmed by 2 bases and V by 6 bases; bases with no gene match: 2. Germline CDR1 reads SNHLY; CDR2 reads FYNNEI. The CDR3 sequence is 13 residues long.

The chain uses TRBV9 and TRBJ2-1; 8 bases match TRBD2. J was trimmed by 5 bases and V by 0 bases; bases with no gene match: 4. The CDR3 is 15 residues long. Germline lookup yields CDR1 SGDLS and CDR2 YYNGEE. CDR3 sequence (DNA): TGTGCCAGCAGCGTAGCGGCGGGAGGAAACAATGAGCAGTTCTTC. Protein: CASSVAAGGNNEQFF.